This T cell receptor (beta chain) was recovered during a study of blood T cells in healthy people across ages. The CDR3 runs to 14 residues. Trimming took 6 bases from V and 8 from J, leaving 16 bases between them. The second PCR ran roughly 7 to 12 cycles with a sample-barcoded 5' primer and J-beta primers. The authors tagged each cDNA molecule using a template-switch adaptor with 12 random nucleotides. MiXCR was run by TCRdb on the 5' RACE reads, yielding one entry per CDR3 protein. The table shows about 720,000 distinct CDR3 sequences, with 22% occurring only once. This receptor was taken from a man between 65 and 79 years old in good health. Sequenced sample: blood. The chain couples TRBV12-3 or TRBV12-4 to TRBJ1-4; D ambiguous. In DNA form, the CDR3 reads TGTGCCAGCAGAAGAGGCTCGGGAGAAGAAAAACTGTTTTTT. Translated: CASRRGSGEEKLFF.